This TCR beta chain appears in the sequencing data of a study of blood T cell repertoires in COVID-19. Study overall: PBMCs, B-cell-depleted T cells, or T cells were the source of the cDNA or gDNA that made up the material.

Seattle patients were enrolled while actively infected and followed longitudinally. Authors' analysis steps: Cell counts per sample came from amplifying reference gene primers. Clones were read by immunoSEQ multiplex PCR, and TCRdb kept only the in-frame ones, dropping some. V, J and clone size derive from that table, while D and trimming were established from the DNA sequence. The sample has fewer than 250,000 clones, around four fifths seen once. Germline assignment: CDR1 MDHEN and CDR2 SYDVKM. This CDR3 is 14 amino acids long. Losses at the gene ends were 2 bases for V and 5 bases for J; bases not matched to a gene: 5.

The receptor was isolated from a man between 60 and 70 years old with COVID-19, enrolled during active disease. The sequencing sample was made of peripheral blood. V gene TRBV28 combines with J gene TRBJ2-7; 8 nucleotides line up with TRBD2. The DNA of the CDR3 is TGTGCCAGCAGTTTAACAGCGGGAGACAACGAGCAGTACTTC. Amino acids: CASSLTAGDNEQYF.